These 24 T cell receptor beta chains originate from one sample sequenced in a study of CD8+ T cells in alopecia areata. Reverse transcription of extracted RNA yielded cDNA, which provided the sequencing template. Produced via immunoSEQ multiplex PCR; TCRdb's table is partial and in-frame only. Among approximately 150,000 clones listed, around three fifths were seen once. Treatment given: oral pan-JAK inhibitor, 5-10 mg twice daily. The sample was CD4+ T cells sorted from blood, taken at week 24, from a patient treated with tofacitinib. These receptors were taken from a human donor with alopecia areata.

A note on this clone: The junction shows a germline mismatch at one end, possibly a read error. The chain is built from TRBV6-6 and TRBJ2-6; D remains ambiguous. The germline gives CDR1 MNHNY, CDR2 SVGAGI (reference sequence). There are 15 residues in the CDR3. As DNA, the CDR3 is TGTGCCATCAGTGAGTCGAACTCTGGGGCCAACGTCCTGACTTTC. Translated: CAISESNSGANVLTF.

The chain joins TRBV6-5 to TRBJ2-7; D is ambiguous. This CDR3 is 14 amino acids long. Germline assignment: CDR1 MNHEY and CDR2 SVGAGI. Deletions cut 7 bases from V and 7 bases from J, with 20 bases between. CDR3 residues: CASTLRAAMSEQYF. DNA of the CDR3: TGTGCCAGCACCCTCCGGGCCGCGATGTCTGAGCAGTACTTC.

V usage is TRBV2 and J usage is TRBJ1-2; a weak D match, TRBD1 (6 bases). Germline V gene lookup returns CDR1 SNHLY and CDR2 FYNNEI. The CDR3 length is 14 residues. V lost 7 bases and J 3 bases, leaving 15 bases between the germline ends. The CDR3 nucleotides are TGTGCCAGCACACTCGACAGGTCGGACTATGGCTACACCTTC. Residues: CASTLDRSDYGYTF. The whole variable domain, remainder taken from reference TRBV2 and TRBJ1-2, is EPEVTQTPSHQVTQMGQEVILRCVPISNHLYFYWYRQILGQKVEFLVSFYNNEISEKSEIFDDQFSVERPDGSNFTLKIRSTKLEDSAMYFCASTLDRSDYGYTFGSGTRLTVV.

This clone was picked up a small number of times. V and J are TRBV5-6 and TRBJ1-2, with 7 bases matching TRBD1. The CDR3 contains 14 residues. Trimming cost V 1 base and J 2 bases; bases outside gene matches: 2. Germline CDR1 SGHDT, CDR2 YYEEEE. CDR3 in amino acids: CASSLRGQNYGYTF. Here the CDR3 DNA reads TGTGCCAGCAGCTTGCGGGGACAGAACTATGGCTACACCTTC.

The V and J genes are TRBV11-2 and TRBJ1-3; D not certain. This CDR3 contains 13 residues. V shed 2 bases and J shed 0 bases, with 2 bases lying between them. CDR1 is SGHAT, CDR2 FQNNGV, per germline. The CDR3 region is CASSLTSGNTIYF. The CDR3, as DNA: TGTGCCAGCAGCTTAACCTCTGGAAACACCATATATTTT.

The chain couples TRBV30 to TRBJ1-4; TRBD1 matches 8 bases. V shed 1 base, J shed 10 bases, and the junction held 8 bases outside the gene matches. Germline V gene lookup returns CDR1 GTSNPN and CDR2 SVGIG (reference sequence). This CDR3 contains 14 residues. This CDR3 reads CAWSERDRISKLFF. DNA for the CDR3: TGTGCCTGGAGTGAGAGGGACAGGATTTCAAAACTGTTTTTT.

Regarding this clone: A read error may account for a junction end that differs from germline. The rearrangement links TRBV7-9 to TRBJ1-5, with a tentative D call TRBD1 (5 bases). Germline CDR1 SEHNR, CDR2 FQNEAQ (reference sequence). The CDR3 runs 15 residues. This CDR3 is CASSLGGQGKQPQHF. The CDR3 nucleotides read TGTGCCAGCAGCTTAGGAGGGCAGGGCAAGCAGCCCCAGCATTTT. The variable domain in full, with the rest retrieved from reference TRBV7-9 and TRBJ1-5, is DTGVSQNPRHKITKRGQNVTFRCDPISEHNRLYWYRQTLGQGPEFLTYFQNEAQLEKSRLLSDRFSAERPKGSFSTLEIQRTEQGDSAMYLCASSLGGQGKQPQHFGDGTRLSIL.

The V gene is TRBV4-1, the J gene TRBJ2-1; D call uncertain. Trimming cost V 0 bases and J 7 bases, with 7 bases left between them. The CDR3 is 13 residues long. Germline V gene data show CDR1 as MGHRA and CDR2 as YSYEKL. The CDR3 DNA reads TGCGCCAGCAGCCAAGATCTAGGGAATGAGCAGTTCTTC. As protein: CASSQDLGNEQFF.

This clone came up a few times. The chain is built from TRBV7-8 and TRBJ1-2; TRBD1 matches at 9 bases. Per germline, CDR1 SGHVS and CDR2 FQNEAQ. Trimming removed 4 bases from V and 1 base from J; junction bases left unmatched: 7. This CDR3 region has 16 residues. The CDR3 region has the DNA TGTGCCAGCAGCTCCCTACAGGGGGCCGTTAACTATGGCTACACCTTC. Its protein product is CASSSLQGAVNYGYTF.

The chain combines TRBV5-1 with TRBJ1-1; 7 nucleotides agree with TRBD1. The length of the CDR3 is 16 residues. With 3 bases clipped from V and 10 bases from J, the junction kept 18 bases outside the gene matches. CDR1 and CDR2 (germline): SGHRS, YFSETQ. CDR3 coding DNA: TGCGCCAGCAGCTCTTCAACAGGGGATAGCCGTCTAGGAGCTTTCTTT. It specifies CASSSSTGDSRLGAFF.

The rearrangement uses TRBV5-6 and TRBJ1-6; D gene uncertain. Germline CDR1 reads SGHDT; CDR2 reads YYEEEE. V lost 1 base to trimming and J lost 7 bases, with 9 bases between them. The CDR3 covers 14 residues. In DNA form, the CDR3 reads TGTGCCAGCAGCTTGTCACAGCCAAATTCACCCCTCCACTTT. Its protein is CASSLSQPNSPLHF. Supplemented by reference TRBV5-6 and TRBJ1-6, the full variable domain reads DAGVTQSPTHLIKTRGQQVTLRCSPKSGHDTVSWYQQALGQGPQFIFQYYEEEERQRGNFPDRFSGHQFPNYSSELNVNALLLGDSALYLCASSLSQPNSPLHFGNGTRLTVT.

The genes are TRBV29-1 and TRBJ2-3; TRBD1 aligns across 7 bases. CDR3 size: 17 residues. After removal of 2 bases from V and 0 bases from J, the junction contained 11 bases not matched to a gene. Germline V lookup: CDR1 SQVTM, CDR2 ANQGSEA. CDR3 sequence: CSVERGTAKTSTDTQYF. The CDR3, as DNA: TGCAGCGTTGAACGAGGGACAGCAAAGACTAGCACAGATACGCAGTATTTT.

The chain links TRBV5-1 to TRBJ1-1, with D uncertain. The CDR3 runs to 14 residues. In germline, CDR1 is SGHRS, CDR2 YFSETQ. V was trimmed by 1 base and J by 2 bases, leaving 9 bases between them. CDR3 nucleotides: TGCGCCAGCAGCTTGAGCCCACCAAACACTGAAGCTTTCTTT. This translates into CASSLSPPNTEAFF.

In DNA form, the CDR3 reads TGCAGCGGAAGGGGACAGGGGCAGGGCTACACCTTC. The encoded protein is CSGRGQGQGYTF. This chain joins TRBV29-1 and TRBJ1-2; 10 bases align to TRBD1. The CDR3 has 12 residues. The germline CDR1 and CDR2 sequences are SQVTM and ANQGSEA. Losses at the gene ends were 7 bases for V and 8 bases for J; bases not matched to a gene: 7. Drawing the rest from reference TRBV29-1 and TRBJ1-2, the complete variable domain is SAVISQKPSRDICQRGTSLTIQCQVDSQVTMMFWYRQQPGQSLTLIATANQGSEATYESGFVIDKFPISRPNLTFSTLTVSNMSPEDSSIYLCSGRGQGQGYTFGSGTRLTVV.

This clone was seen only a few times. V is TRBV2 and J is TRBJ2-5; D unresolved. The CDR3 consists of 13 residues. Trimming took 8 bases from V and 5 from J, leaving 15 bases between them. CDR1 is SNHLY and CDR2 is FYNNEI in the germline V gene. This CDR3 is CASRGRRAETQYF. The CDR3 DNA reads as TGTGCCAGCCGAGGAAGACGCGCGGAGACCCAGTACTTC.

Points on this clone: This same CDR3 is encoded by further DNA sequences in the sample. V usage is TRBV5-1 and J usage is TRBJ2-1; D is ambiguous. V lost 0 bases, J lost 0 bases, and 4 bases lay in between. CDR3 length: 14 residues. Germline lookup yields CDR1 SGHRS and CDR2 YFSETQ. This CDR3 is CASSLGDSYNEQFF. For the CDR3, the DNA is TGCGCCAGCAGCTTGGGGGACTCCTACAATGAGCAGTTCTTC.

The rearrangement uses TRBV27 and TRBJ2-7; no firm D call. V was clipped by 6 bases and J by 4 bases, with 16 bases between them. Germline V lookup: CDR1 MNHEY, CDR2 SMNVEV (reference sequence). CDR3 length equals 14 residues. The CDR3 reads CASSLTLFGYEQYF. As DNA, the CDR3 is TGTGCCAGCAGCCTTACCCTGTTTGGGTACGAGCAGTACTTC.

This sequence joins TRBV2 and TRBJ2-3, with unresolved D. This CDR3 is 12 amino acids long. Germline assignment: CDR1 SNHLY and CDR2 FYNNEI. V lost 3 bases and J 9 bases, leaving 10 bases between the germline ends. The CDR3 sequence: CASSDVGWTQYF. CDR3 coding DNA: TGTGCCAGCAGTGATGTGGGGTGGACGCAGTATTTT.

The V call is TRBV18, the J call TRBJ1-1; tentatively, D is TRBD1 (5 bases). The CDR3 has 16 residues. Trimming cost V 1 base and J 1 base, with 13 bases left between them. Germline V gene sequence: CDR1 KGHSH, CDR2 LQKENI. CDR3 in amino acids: CASSPLRVGTNTEAFF. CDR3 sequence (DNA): TGTGCCAGCTCACCACTTAGGGTGGGGACGAACACTGAAGCTTTCTTT.

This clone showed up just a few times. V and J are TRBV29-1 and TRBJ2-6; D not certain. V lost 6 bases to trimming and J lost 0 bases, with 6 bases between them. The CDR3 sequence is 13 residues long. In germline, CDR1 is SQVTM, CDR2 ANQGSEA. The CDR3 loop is CSVGYSGANVLTF. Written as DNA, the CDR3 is TGCAGCGTGGGCTACTCTGGGGCCAACGTCCTGACTTTC.

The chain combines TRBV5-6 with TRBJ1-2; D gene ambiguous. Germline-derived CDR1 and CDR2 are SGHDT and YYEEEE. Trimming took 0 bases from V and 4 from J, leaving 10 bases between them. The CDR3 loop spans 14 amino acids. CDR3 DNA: TGTGCCAGCAGCTTGGAAACCACGGGCTATGGCTACACCTTC. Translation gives CASSLETTGYGYTF.

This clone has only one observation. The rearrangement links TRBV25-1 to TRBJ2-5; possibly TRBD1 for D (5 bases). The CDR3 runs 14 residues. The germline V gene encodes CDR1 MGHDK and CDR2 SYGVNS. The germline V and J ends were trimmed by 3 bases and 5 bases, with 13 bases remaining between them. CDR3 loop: CASSDGAGFETQYF. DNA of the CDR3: TGTGCCAGCAGTGATGGGGCAGGGTTTGAGACCCAGTACTTC.

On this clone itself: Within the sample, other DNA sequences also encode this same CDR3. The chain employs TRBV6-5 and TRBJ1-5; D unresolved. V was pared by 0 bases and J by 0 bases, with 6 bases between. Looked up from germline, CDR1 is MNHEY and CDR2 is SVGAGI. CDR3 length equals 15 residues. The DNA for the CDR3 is TGTGCCAGCAGTTACTCGCGGGGTAGCAATCAGCCCCAGCATTTT. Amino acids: CASSYSRGSNQPQHF.

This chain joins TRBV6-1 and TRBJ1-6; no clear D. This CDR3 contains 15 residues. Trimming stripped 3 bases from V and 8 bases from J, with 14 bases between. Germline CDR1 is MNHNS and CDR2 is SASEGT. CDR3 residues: CASSESRLLYSPLHF. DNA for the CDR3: TGTGCCAGCAGTGAGAGTCGCCTTTTATATTCACCCCTCCACTTT.